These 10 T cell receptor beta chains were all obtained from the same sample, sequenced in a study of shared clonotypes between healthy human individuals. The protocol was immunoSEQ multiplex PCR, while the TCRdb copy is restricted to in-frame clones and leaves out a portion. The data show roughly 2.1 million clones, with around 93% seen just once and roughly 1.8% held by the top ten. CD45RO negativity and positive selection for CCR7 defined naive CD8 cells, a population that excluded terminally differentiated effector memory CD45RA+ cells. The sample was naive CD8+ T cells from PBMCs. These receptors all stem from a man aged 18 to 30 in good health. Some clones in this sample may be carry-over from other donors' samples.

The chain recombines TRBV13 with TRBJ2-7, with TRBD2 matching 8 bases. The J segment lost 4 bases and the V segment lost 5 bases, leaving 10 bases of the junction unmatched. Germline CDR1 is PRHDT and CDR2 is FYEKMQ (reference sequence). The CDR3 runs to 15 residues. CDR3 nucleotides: TGTGCCAGCAGCACTTATGGCAGCGGGAGTTACGAGCAGTACTTC. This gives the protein CASSTYGSGSYEQYF.

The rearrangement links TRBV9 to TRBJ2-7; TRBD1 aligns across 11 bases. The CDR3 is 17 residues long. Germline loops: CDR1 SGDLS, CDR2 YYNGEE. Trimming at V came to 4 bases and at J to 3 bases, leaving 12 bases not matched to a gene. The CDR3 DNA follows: TGTGCCAGCAGCCCCAATGCCGGGACAGGGGGTCTCTACGAGCAGTACTTC. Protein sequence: CASSPNAGTGGLYEQYF. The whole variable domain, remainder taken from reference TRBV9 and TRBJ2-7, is DSGVTQTPKHLITATGQRVTLRCSPRSGDLSVYWYQQSLDQGLQFLIQYYNGEERAKGNILERFSAQQFPDLHSELNLSSLELGDSALYFCASSPNAGTGGLYEQYFGPGTRLTVT.

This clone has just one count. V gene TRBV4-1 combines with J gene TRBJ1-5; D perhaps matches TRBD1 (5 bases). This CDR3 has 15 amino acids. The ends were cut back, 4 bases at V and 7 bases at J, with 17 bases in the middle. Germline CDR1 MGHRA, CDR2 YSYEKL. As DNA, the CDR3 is TGCGCCAGCAGCCTTGCAGGGTCGTTTTACCAGCCCCAGCATTTT. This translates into CASSLAGSFYQPQHF.

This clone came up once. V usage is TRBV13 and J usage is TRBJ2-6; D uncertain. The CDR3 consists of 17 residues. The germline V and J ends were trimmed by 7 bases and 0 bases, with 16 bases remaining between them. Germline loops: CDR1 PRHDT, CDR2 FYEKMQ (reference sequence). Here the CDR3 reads CASTTTGYSSGANVLTF. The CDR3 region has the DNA TGTGCCAGCACCACAACGGGCTATAGCTCTGGGGCCAACGTCCTGACTTTC.

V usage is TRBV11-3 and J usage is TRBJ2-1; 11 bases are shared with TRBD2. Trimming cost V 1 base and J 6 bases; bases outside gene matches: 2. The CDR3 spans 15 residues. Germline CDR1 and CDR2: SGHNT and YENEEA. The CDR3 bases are TGTGCCAGCAGCTTAGCGACTAGCGGGACCAATGAGCAGTTCTTC. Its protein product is CASSLATSGTNEQFF. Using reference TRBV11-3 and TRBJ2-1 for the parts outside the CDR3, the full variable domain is EAGVVQSPRYKIIEKKQPVAFWCNPISGHNTLYWYLQNLGQGPELLIRYENEEAVDDSQLPKDRFSAERLKGVDSTLKIQPAELGDSAVYLCASSLATSGTNEQFFGPGTRLTVL.

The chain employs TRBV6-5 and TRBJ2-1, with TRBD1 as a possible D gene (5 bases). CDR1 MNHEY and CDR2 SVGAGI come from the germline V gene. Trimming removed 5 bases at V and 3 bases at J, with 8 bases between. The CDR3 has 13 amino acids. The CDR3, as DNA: TGTGCCAGCAGTAACGGACACTACAATGAGCAGTTCTTC. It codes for CASSNGHYNEQFF.

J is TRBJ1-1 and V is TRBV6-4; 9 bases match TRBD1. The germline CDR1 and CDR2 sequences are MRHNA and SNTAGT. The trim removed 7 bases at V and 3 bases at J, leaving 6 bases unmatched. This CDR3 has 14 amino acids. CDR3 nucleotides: TGTGCCAGCACCCGCGACAGGGGGGACACTGAAGCTTTCTTT. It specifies CASTRDRGDTEAFF.

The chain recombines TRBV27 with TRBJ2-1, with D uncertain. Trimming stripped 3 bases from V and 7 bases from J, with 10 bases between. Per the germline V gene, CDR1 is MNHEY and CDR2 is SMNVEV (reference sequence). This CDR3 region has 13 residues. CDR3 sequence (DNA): TGTGCCAGCAGTTTCCAAATTAGAAATGAGCAGTTCTTC. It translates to CASSFQIRNEQFF.

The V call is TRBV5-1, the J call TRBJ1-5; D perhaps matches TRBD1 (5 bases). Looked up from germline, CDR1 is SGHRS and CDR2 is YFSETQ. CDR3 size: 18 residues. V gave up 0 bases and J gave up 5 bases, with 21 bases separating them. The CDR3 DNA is TGCGCCAGCAGCTTGGAGCCGGGACCCTCCCCGGGAGATCAGCCCCAGCATTTT. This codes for CASSLEPGPSPGDQPQHF.

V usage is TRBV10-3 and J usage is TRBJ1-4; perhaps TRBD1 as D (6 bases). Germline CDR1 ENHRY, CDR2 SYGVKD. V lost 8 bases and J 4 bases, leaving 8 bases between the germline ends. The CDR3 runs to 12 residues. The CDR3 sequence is CAIGQNNEKLFF. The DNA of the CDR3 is TGTGCCATCGGACAGAATAATGAAAAACTGTTTTTT.